This record concerns one TCR beta chain sequence. This receptor's antigen is unknown. No base quality information exists; no much larger clone differs at one position. The sample originates from a study of T cell responses to AZD1222 COVID-19 vaccine (dated by TCRdb to the early 2020s). Broadly, across the study: Because spike-specific TCR depth and breadth did not differ between the two schedules, AZD1222 recipients who got a second dose at roughly 4 weeks were pooled with those who got a second dose at roughly 12 weeks. A total of over 230 trial participants underwent TCR sequencing, of whom 200 to 220 had received two doses of AZD1222 and around 25 had received two doses of the MenACWY control vaccine. Enrollment into the trials was organized by age into subgroups of 18-55, 56-69 and 70-plus years, and those subgroups contained about 150, 27 and 61 TCR-sequenced participants, respectively. Study-level results and caveats: Participants were mostly white British and included more females than males, and it was suggested by the authors that clonal diversity may have been underestimated. Epitopes outside the regions mutated in the B.1.351 and B.1.1.7 variants were reportedly recognized by nearly half of the unique spike-specific TCRs. Only a handful of AZD1222 recipients were SARS-CoV-2 seropositive at baseline, limiting conclusions about previously exposed vaccinees. A significant rise in spike-specific TCR breadth and depth was observed after two AZD1222 doses relative to day 0 and relative to MenACWY recipients. In the small 56-69-year group, the increase in depth fell short of significance, most likely because of low power. Because no day 14 peak-response samples were available, repertoires were characterized only after the peak T cell response. The vaccine-associated CD4 TCRs covered the entire spike protein, and the dominant responses fell in regions 160-218 and 743-854.

The sample's time point, from its label and the paper: baseline before first vaccination. The vaccinee samples were drawn from two UK trials, COV001 and COV002, one of which was a single-blind randomized controlled phase 2/3 trial testing AZD1222 (ChAdOx1 nCoV-19) in healthy adults. For TCRbeta chain sequencing, PBMC samples were collected from trial participants at day 0 and at day 28 after the second dose. Here V drops 2 bases and J drops 4 bases, and the junction holds 4 bases not matched to any gene. Looking up the germline V gene yields CDR1 SGHDT and CDR2 YYEEEE. Reading from cysteine to phenylalanine, the CDR3 counts 15 amino acids. Kept here is only the CDR3 DNA, which spans 45 bases and is read in frame from base 1. The CDR3 regions of human TCRbeta chains were subjected to immunosequencing. Per the source publication's procedure: TCRs in the repertoires were compared against a reference library of SARS-CoV-2-specific TCRs that had been generated with the MIRA antigen-specificity platform. Breadth meant the fraction of unique TCRs that were SARS-CoV-2-associated, whereas depth meant the fraction of total T cells that were SARS-CoV-2-associated. Using the MIRA data, every spike-specific TCR was mapped to the spike region that the TCR reacted to and assigned to either a CD4 or a CD8 class. Log10-transformed breadth and depth values were compared by one-way ANOVA with Sidak's multiple comparisons tests. TCRdb holds this immuneACCESS table with in-frame rearrangements only. Some clones are missing; in checked studies, unresolved V genes explain under half, and the rest has no known cause. V, J and clone size are taken as reported in that table, and D and trimming were inferred from the DNA itself. The sample table lists about 190,000 clones, about 94% of them with a count of one. The ten largest clones capture roughly 9.2% of the sample.

This specimen consisted of peripheral blood, obtained on day 0 of AZD1222 vaccination. This receptor was obtained from an adult in good health. The sequence links TRBV5-6 to TRBJ1-5, and TRBD1 matches 9 of the central bases. The bases are TGTGCCAGCAGCTTTACAGGGGGCTCAAATCAGCCCCAGCATTTT. Protein translation: CASSFTGGSNQPQHF. Where the CDR3 stops, the reference TRBV5-6 and TRBJ1-5 genes take over; the full variable domain is DAGVTQSPTHLIKTRGQQVTLRCSPKSGHDTVSWYQQALGQGPQFIFQYYEEEERQRGNFPDRFSGHQFPNYSSELNVNALLLGDSALYLCASSFTGGSNQPQHFGDGTRLSIL.